What follows are 27 T cell receptor beta chains derived from one specimen sequenced in a study of breast tumors, draining lymph nodes, adjacent tissues. Axillary draining lymph nodes of breast cancer patients supplied the node samples. TCRdb used MiXCR to reprocess the multiplex PCR reads, holding one entry per CDR3 protein. Of 180,000 or so distinct CDR3 sequences detected, 33% appear once; the ten largest clones hold 3.8%. The sequenced sample was axillary lymph node tissue. Receptors originate from a female donor with breast cancer. Some clones in this sample may be carry-over from other donors' samples.

This clonotype was recorded many times. The genes are TRBV20-1 and TRBJ1-5; D might be TRBD1 (6 bases). V was shortened by 5 bases and J by 4 bases, with 9 bases between the two germline ends. The CDR3 consists of 12 residues. The germline CDR1 and CDR2 sequences are DFQATT and SNEGSKA (reference sequence). CDR3 DNA sequence: TGCAGTGCTGGGGGGACAAATCAGCCCCAGCATTTT. Protein: CSAGGTNQPQHF.

Concerning this clonotype: Since a much larger clone is just one base distant, this may be a read error. This chain joins TRBV9 and TRBJ2-1, with TRBD2 identical over 9 bases. Germline lookup yields CDR1 SGDLS and CDR2 YYNGEE. The CDR3 is 15 amino acids. The CDR3 here is CASSFDSGGYNEPFF. The CDR3 bases are TGTGCCAGCAGTTTTGATAGCGGGGGCTACAATGAGCCGTTCTTC.

Only a few counts were recorded for this clonotype. The CDR3 protein is CAWNWQGNSPLHF. The CDR3, as DNA: TGTGCCTGGAACTGGCAGGGGAATTCACCCCTCCACTTT. This sequence joins TRBV30 and TRBJ1-6; D is perhaps TRBD1 (6 bases). CDR3 size: 13 residues. Germline CDR1 is GTSNPN and CDR2 is SVGIG (reference sequence). The V gene lost 4 bases and the J gene lost 7 bases, with 11 bases spanning the gap.

This clonotype has a count of ten or more. The rearrangement links TRBV12-3 or TRBV12-4 to TRBJ2-7; possibly TRBD2 for D (6 bases). CDR3 length: 14 residues. V lost 3 bases and J lost 11, with 20 bases in between. The CDR3 spells CASSFRGGTSMEYF. The CDR3 nucleotides read TGTGCCAGCAGTTTCCGGGGCGGGACCTCCATGGAGTACTTC.

The sample holds a few counts of this clonotype. The gene calls are TRBV20-1 and TRBJ2-7; 8 nucleotides agree with TRBD2. Germline V gene data show CDR1 as DFQATT and CDR2 as SNEGSKA (reference sequence). The CDR3 has 15 amino acids. V was clipped by 2 bases and J by 2 bases; unmatched bases: 8. CDR3 protein: CSARPPGGVTYEQYF. The DNA for the CDR3 is TGCAGTGCTAGACCCCCGGGGGGGGTTACCTACGAGCAGTACTTC.

This clonotype was seen repeatedly, ten times or more. This chain connects TRBV6-1 to TRBJ1-5; D not resolved. Germline V gene sequence: CDR1 MNHNS, CDR2 SASEGT. The V gene lost 1 base and the J gene lost 6 bases, with 19 bases spanning the gap. This CDR3 contains 17 residues. CDR3 residues: CASSEVRGGWWSQPQHF. The DNA for the CDR3 is TGTGCCAGCAGTGAAGTTCGGGGAGGGTGGTGGAGTCAGCCCCAGCATTTT.

Notes on this clonotype: The conserved phenylalanine or tryptophan normally closing the CDR3 is absent here, so this likely arose from a read error. The DNA is omitted, as the CDR3 cannot be located on it reliably, and the CDR3 follows TCRdb's listing. V and J are TRBV6-4 and TRBJ2-5; the table gives TRBD1 as D, unverified against the DNA. Looked up from germline, CDR1 is MRHNA and CDR2 is SNTAGT. Including both end residues, the CDR3 is 10 amino acids long. CDR3 residues: CASSLDRQGA.

The gene calls are TRBV15 and TRBJ1-2; 10 nucleotides match TRBD1. V shed 5 bases, J shed 5 bases, and the junction held 14 bases outside the gene matches. Germline V lookup: CDR1 LNHNV, CDR2 YYDKDF (reference sequence). This CDR3 is built from 17 residues. CDR3: CATSATERQGAVYGYTF. CDR3 coding DNA: TGTGCCACCAGCGCAACAGAAAGACAGGGGGCAGTATATGGCTACACCTTC.

At least ten counts were recorded for this clonotype. The CDR3 coding sequence is TGCGCCAGCAGCCAAGGGACCCCGGGACCCCAAGGGACTAATGAAAAACTGTTTTTT. It specifies CASSQGTPGPQGTNEKLFF. V usage is TRBV4-3 and J usage is TRBJ1-4; tentatively, D is TRBD1 (5 bases). Germline CDR1 is LGHNA and CDR2 is YSLEER. This CDR3 is 19 amino acids long. Trimming shortened V by 1 base and J by 2 bases, and 20 bases separated the two germline ends.

The table lists this clonotype with many counts. The CDR3 region is CASSLAASGSYTQYF. In DNA form, the CDR3 reads TGTGCCAGCAGCTTAGCGGCTAGCGGGAGCTATACGCAGTATTTT. The chain carries TRBV11-2 and TRBJ2-3; 10 nucleotides align to TRBD2. With V trimmed by 1 base and J by 7 bases, 5 bases remained unmatched. Germline values: CDR1 SGHAT, CDR2 FQNNGV. The CDR3 spans 15 residues.

This sequence joins TRBV5-4 and TRBJ1-2; unclear D gene. The germline V gene encodes CDR1 SGHNT and CDR2 YYREEE (reference sequence). The CDR3 has 10 residues. Deletions cut 4 bases from V and 12 bases from J, with 10 bases between. CDR3 in amino acids: CASSPRGDTF. CDR3 nucleotides: TGTGCCAGCAGCCCCCGGGGAGACACCTTC.

Many counts were recorded for this clonotype. The chain has TRBV7-9 and TRBJ2-6; D gene uncertain. This CDR3 has 17 residues. V was trimmed by 3 bases and J by 0 bases, leaving 12 bases between them. The germline V gene has CDR1 SEHNR and CDR2 FQNEAQ (reference sequence). Here the CDR3 reads CASSLAVGGSGANVLTF. CDR3 nucleotide sequence: TGTGCCAGCAGCTTGGCAGTTGGTGGCTCTGGGGCCAACGTCCTGACTTTC. The full variable domain, with the rest looked up from reference TRBV7-9 and TRBJ2-6, is DTGVSQNPRHKITKRGQNVTFRCDPISEHNRLYWYRQTLGQGPEFLTYFQNEAQLEKSRLLSDRFSAERPKGSFSTLEIQRTEQGDSAMYLCASSLAVGGSGANVLTFGAGSRLTVL.

The J gene is TRBJ2-5, the V gene TRBV7-2, with 9 bases that match TRBD2. The CDR3 totals 16 residues. Germline CDR1 is SGHTA and CDR2 is FQGNSA. V trimming: 1 base; J trimming: 1 base; junction bases outside the gene matches: 4. The CDR3: CASSLGSGGIQETQYF. The CDR3, as DNA: TGTGCCAGCAGCTTAGGGAGCGGGGGGATCCAAGAGACCCAGTACTTC.

J is TRBJ2-7 and V is TRBV27, with D possibly TRBD1 on 6 matching bases. There are 13 residues in the CDR3. V was clipped by 6 bases and J by 0 bases, with 9 bases between them. From germline, CDR1 is MNHEY and CDR2 SMNVEV (reference sequence). The CDR3 sequence is CASRTGSSYEQYF. Written as DNA, the CDR3 is TGTGCCAGCAGAACAGGGTCCTCCTACGAGCAGTACTTC.

This clonotype was recorded many times. This chain links TRBV6-1 with TRBJ2-3; D might be TRBD1 (5 bases). Germline values: CDR1 MNHNS, CDR2 SASEGT. V was trimmed by 8 bases and J by 0 bases, leaving 21 bases between them. The CDR3 runs 17 residues. This CDR3 reads CASSYYDQGSSTDTQYF. For the CDR3, the DNA is TGTGCCAGCTCTTACTACGATCAGGGTTCTAGCACAGATACGCAGTATTTT.

About this clonotype itself: A junction boundary mismatches the germline segment, possibly from a read error. This chain uses TRBV4-1 with TRBJ2-1, with 7 bases identical to TRBD2. The CDR3 length is 17 residues. Germline V gives CDR1 MGHRA, CDR2 YSYEKL. The CDR3: CASSHRSGNEAYNEQSF. CDR3 nucleotides: TGCGCCAGCAGCCATCGAAGCGGGAACGAAGCCTACAATGAGCAGTCCTTC.

At least ten counts were recorded for this clonotype. This chain joins TRBV19 and TRBJ2-3; 11 bases line up with TRBD1. Germline CDR1 is LNHDA and CDR2 is SQIVND (reference sequence). The length of the CDR3 is 15 residues. J was trimmed by 6 bases and V by 5 bases; bases with no gene match: 7. CDR3 loop: CASSPGTGGADTQYF. The CDR3 DNA follows: TGTGCCAGTAGTCCTGGGACAGGGGGGGCGGATACGCAGTATTTT.

This clonotype showed up many times. The V and J genes are TRBV19 and TRBJ1-2, with TRBD1 matching 7 bases. CDR1 and CDR2 (germline): LNHDA, SQIVND (reference sequence). This CDR3 is 14 amino acids long. The V and J ends lost 3 bases and 0 bases, in that order; junction bases with no gene match: 1. The CDR3 region has the DNA TGTGCCAGTAGTATCGGGACAGCTAACTATGGCTACACCTTC. Encoded protein: CASSIGTANYGYTF. The entire variable domain, with the rest obtained from reference TRBV19 and TRBJ1-2, is as follows: DGGITQSPKYLFRKEGQNVTLSCEQNLNHDAMYWYRQDPGQGLRLIYYSQIVNDFQKGDIAEGYSVSREKKESFPLTVTSAQKNPTAFYLCASSIGTANYGYTFGSGTRLTVV.

This clonotype came up many times. V is TRBV2 and J is TRBJ1-6; D not resolved. Between the trimmed V and J ends, which lost 6 bases and 6 bases, there was a span of 12 bases. The germline V gene encodes CDR1 SNHLY and CDR2 FYNNEI. The CDR3 runs 14 residues. This chain's CDR3 is CASRAVTGNSPLHF. CDR3 DNA: TGTGCCAGCAGGGCAGTTACGGGTAATTCACCCCTCCACTTT.

The table lists this clonotype with many counts. The gene calls are TRBV12-3 or TRBV12-4 and TRBJ1-4; D remains unclear. The ends were cut back, 3 bases at V and 14 bases at J, with 13 bases in the middle. The CDR3 sequence is 12 residues long. The CDR3 reads CASSLGGSLLFF. The DNA for the CDR3 is TGTGCCAGCAGTTTGGGAGGGTCCCTTCTGTTTTTT.

This clonotype was observed many times. The chain links TRBV7-9 to TRBJ2-7; D unresolved. V lost 5 bases and J lost 1, with 12 bases in between. CDR1 SEHNR and CDR2 FQNEAQ come from the germline V gene (reference sequence). The CDR3 has 14 amino acids. The CDR3 sequence: CASSLIDRSYEQYF. The CDR3 coding sequence is TGTGCCAGCAGCCTAATTGACCGTTCCTACGAGCAGTACTTC.

This clonotype came up many times. This chain links TRBV20-1 with TRBJ2-1; no definite D call. Per germline, CDR1 DFQATT and CDR2 SNEGSKA (reference sequence). The CDR3 length is 12 residues. Trimming took 0 bases from V and 12 from J, leaving 12 bases between them. DNA of the CDR3: TGCAGTGCTAGAGAGGCAGCCCAAGGGCAGTTCTTC. Its protein is CSAREAAQGQFF.

This clonotype was seen at least ten times. This chain links TRBV6-1 with TRBJ2-2, with unresolved D. V shed 6 bases and J shed 7 bases, with 18 bases lying between them. The germline V gene encodes CDR1 MNHNS and CDR2 SASEGT. This CDR3 has 15 amino acids. CDR3 bases: TGTGCCAGCAGCCCCCGGAGTGCGAAGAGCGGGGAGCTGTTTTTT. Encoded protein: CASSPRSAKSGELFF.

This clonotype was observed a single time. The chain has TRBV3-1 and TRBJ2-5, with TRBD2 matching over 10 bases. Trimming took 4 bases from V and 2 from J; bases not matched to a gene: 4. The V gene's germline CDR1 is LGHDT and CDR2 YNNKEL (reference sequence). The length of the CDR3 is 15 residues. The DNA for the CDR3 is TGTGCCAGCAGCCCTAGCGGGGGCGTACAAGAGACCCAGTACTTC. This translates into CASSPSGGVQETQYF.

Of note for this clonotype: A single base separates this from a much larger clone, so it may be a read error. The CDR3 is CASLPRRGGGTGELFF. The CDR3 region has the DNA TGTGCCAGCTTACCAAGGAGGGGCGGCGGCACCGGGGAGCTGTTTTTT. The chain carries TRBV18 and TRBJ2-2; weak D call: TRBD2 (6 bases). The CDR3 totals 16 residues. Germline CDR1 KGHSH, CDR2 LQKENI. Complete variable domain (other parts from reference TRBV18 and TRBJ2-2): NAGVMQNPRHLVRRRGQEARLRCSPMKGHSHVYWYRQLPEEGLKFMVYLQKENIIDESGMPKERFSAEFPKEGPSILRIQQVVRGDSAAYFCASLPRRGGGTGELFFGEGSRLTVL.

This clonotype was recorded at least ten times. The rearrangement links TRBV19 to TRBJ2-2, with 8 bases identical to TRBD2. Germline values: CDR1 LNHDA, CDR2 SQIVND (reference sequence). V shed 5 bases and J 1 base; nucleotides not matched to a gene: 3. The CDR3 is 15 amino acids. CDR3 sequence: CASSVGLGNTGELFF. The CDR3 DNA sequence: TGTGCCAGTAGTGTGGGACTAGGGAACACCGGGGAGCTGTTTTTT. The full variable domain, in which reference TRBV19 and TRBJ2-2 provide the parts outside the CDR3, is DGGITQSPKYLFRKEGQNVTLSCEQNLNHDAMYWYRQDPGQGLRLIYYSQIVNDFQKGDIAEGYSVSREKKESFPLTVTSAQKNPTAFYLCASSVGLGNTGELFFGEGSRLTVL.

This clonotype was seen many times. The chain is built from TRBV6-1 and TRBJ2-7; TRBD2 is a possible D gene (7 bases). Germline V gene sequence: CDR1 MNHNS, CDR2 SASEGT. This CDR3 has 20 residues. Trimming took 5 bases from V and 2 from J, leaving 31 bases between them. The CDR3, as DNA: TGTGCCAGCAGTCCTAGAGCCGGGGGGACATCTCCCCTGGGGGCCTACGAGCAGTACTTC. Residues: CASSPRAGGTSPLGAYEQYF.